The next 24 T cell receptor beta chains were all read from a single sample in a study of post-analysis software for immune sequencing data. Study-wide findings and caveats: Elevated frequency relative to controls characterized several TRBV segments in patients, TRBV5-6, TRBV5-1 and TRBV20-1 among them.

Unique molecular identifiers had been added to the TCR beta cDNA libraries. One entry per CDR3 protein results from TCRdb running MiXCR on the PCR reads. This table holds about 770,000 distinct CDR3 sequences, just over 45% found once. These receptors are not linked to any known antigen. Sequencing used blood. The receptor set was obtained from a girl aged 5 to 17 with multiple sclerosis.

This clonotype has more than one count but fewer than ten. V usage is TRBV12-3 or TRBV12-4 and J usage is TRBJ2-5; TRBD1 might be the D (6 bases). The V gene lost 4 bases and the J gene lost 10 bases, with 13 bases spanning the gap. CDR3 size: 12 residues. The CDR3 is CASSYIGQLQYF. CDR3 nucleotides: TGTGCCAGCAGTTACATAGGACAGCTCCAGTACTTC.

V and J are TRBV5-5 and TRBJ2-7, with 10 bases matching TRBD2. Germline lookup yields CDR1 SGHKS and CDR2 YYEKEE (reference sequence). The length of the CDR3 is 16 residues. Unmatched junction bases numbered 11, after V lost 5 bases and J lost 3 bases. CDR3 coding DNA: TGTGCCAGCAGAGACCTTAGCGGGAGGCCCCACTACGAGCAGTACTTC. As protein: CASRDLSGRPHYEQYF. Looking up the rest from reference TRBV5-5 and TRBJ2-7 gives the full variable domain: DAGVTQSPTHLIKTRGQQVTLRCSPISGHKSVSWYQQVLGQGPQFIFQYYEKEERGRGNFPDRFSARQFPNYSSELNVNALLLGDSALYLCASRDLSGRPHYEQYFGPGTRLTVT.

The rearrangement joins TRBV24-1 to TRBJ2-6; possible D gene TRBD2, 5 bases. Looked up from germline, CDR1 is KGHDR and CDR2 is SFDVKD. Trimming took off 3 bases at V and 0 bases at J, with 14 bases between the two ends. The CDR3 length is 18 residues. The CDR3 loop reads CATSDRAPSISGANVLTF. The CDR3 coding sequence is TGTGCCACCAGTGATCGGGCCCCTAGCATCTCTGGGGCCAACGTCCTGACTTTC.

The gene calls are TRBV20-1 and TRBJ2-5; TRBD1 matches at 7 bases. The J call is in doubt because the DNA end fits TRBJ2-7 better. There are 14 residues in the CDR3. The V gene's germline CDR1 is DFQATT and CDR2 SNEGSKA (reference sequence). The chain's CDR3 is CSAQQGGPFYEQYF. DNA of the CDR3: TGCAGTGCCCAGCAAGGGGGCCCGTTCTACGAGCAGTACTTC.

The gene calls are TRBV9 and TRBJ1-1, with D possibly TRBD1 on 5 matching bases. Trimming took 6 bases from V and 3 from J, leaving 15 bases between them. CDR1 is SGDLS and CDR2 is YYNGEE in the germline V gene. The CDR3 is 14 residues long. This CDR3 is CASNPLGRDTEAFF. CDR3 sequence (DNA): TGTGCCAGCAATCCTCTGGGACGGGACACTGAAGCTTTCTTT. The whole variable domain, filled in from reference TRBV9 and TRBJ1-1, reads DSGVTQTPKHLITATGQRVTLRCSPRSGDLSVYWYQQSLDQGLQFLIQYYNGEERAKGNILERFSAQQFPDLHSELNLSSLELGDSALYFCASNPLGRDTEAFFGQGTRLTVV.

This clonotype was observed a handful of times. The CDR3 sequence is CASSFASGDTGELFF. The CDR3 DNA follows: TGTGCCAGCAGCTTTGCTAGCGGGGACACCGGGGAGCTGTTTTTT. The chain joins TRBV7-3 to TRBJ2-2; 9 bases map to TRBD2. V was pared by 3 bases and J by 3 bases, with 2 bases of the junction left unmatched. CDR1 and CDR2 (germline): SGHTA, FQGTGA. This CDR3 comprises 15 residues.

The chain employs TRBV9 and TRBJ2-3; 12 bases line up with TRBD2. The J segment lost 2 bases and the V segment lost 0 bases, leaving 4 bases of the junction unmatched. CDR3 length: 17 amino acids. Per the germline V gene, CDR1 is SGDLS and CDR2 is YYNGEE. The CDR3 DNA follows: TGTGCCAGCAGCGTAGATGCTAGCGGGAGGGTCACAGATACGCAGTATTTT. Translation gives CASSVDASGRVTDTQYF.

The J gene is TRBJ2-3, the V gene TRBV12-3 or TRBV12-4, with 11 bases lining up with TRBD2. This CDR3 comprises 16 residues. V dropped 3 bases and J dropped 4; count of bases not matched to a gene: 6. CDR3 sequence: CASSLLSGGAADTQYF. The CDR3 nucleotides are TGTGCCAGCAGTTTGCTTAGCGGGGGGGCAGCAGATACGCAGTATTTT.

The chain is built from TRBV7-2 and TRBJ2-1, with TRBD2 as a possible D gene (5 bases). V gave up 2 bases and J gave up 12 bases, with 8 bases separating them. The germline CDR1 and CDR2 sequences are SGHTA and FQGNSA. The CDR3 length is 11 residues. CDR3 region: CASSLPGSQFF. In DNA form, the CDR3 reads TGTGCCAGCAGCTTACCGGGATCGCAGTTCTTC.

The V and J genes are TRBV28 and TRBJ2-5; possible D gene TRBD2, 6 bases. The CDR3 sequence is 13 residues long. V lost 4 bases and J lost 3, with 9 bases in between. The germline CDR1 and CDR2 sequences are MDHEN and SYDVKM. The CDR3 is CASSSVAEETQYF. The CDR3 bases are TGTGCCAGCAGTTCGGTAGCGGAAGAGACCCAGTACTTC.

Only one count was recorded for this clonotype. J is TRBJ1-1 and V is TRBV6-2 or TRBV6-3; D unclear. Germline CDR1 MNHEY, CDR2 SVGEGT. This CDR3 has 16 amino acids. Deletions cut 10 bases from V and 0 bases from J, with 21 bases between. The CDR3 DNA reads TGTGCCACCGCCGTGACGGCGTGGCGCATGAACACTGAAGCTTTCTTT. Translating it yields CATAVTAWRMNTEAFF.

CDR3 sequence reads: CATSRGGTGISYEQYF. CDR3 nucleotides: TGTGCCACCAGCAGAGGGGGGACAGGGATTTCCTACGAGCAGTACTTC. This rearrangement joins TRBV15 to TRBJ2-7; 9 bases align to TRBD1. The CDR3 sequence is 16 residues long. CDR1 and CDR2 from the germline V gene are LNHNV and YYDKDF (reference sequence). J was trimmed by 1 base and V by 1 base; bases with no gene match: 5.

This clonotype was observed a handful of times. The rearrangement joins TRBV6-2 or TRBV6-3 to TRBJ2-5; possibly TRBD2 for D (6 bases). In germline, CDR1 is MNHEY, CDR2 SVGEGT. V was shortened by 5 bases and J by 3 bases, with 16 bases between the two germline ends. This CDR3 contains 15 residues. CDR3 nucleotide sequence: TGTGCCAGCAGTCTCTTTATGCGGGGAAAAGAGACCCAGTACTTC. As protein: CASSLFMRGKETQYF.

The V gene is TRBV5-1, the J gene TRBJ1-5; D is perhaps TRBD1 (5 bases). V was shortened by 2 bases and J by 4 bases, with 16 bases between the two germline ends. CDR1 and CDR2 (germline): SGHRS, YFSETQ. This CDR3 comprises 16 residues. CDR3 coding DNA: TGCGCCAGCAGCTTATCAGGGTCAAAAGGGAATCAGCCCCAGCATTTT. This sequence encodes CASSLSGSKGNQPQHF.

This clonotype was counted many times. One end of the junction does not line up with germline, which may come from a read error. The rearrangement joins TRBV4-3 to TRBJ2-7, with 11 bases matching TRBD1. The germline V gene has CDR1 LGHNA and CDR2 YSLEER. The CDR3 sequence is 15 residues long. CDR3 nucleotide sequence: TGTGCCAGCAGCCCGGGGACAGGGGGGTCCTACGAGCAGTACTTC. It translates to CASSPGTGGSYEQYF.

This clonotype was counted only a few times. The V gene is TRBV10-3, the J gene TRBJ2-3; TRBD2 aligns across 11 bases. In germline, CDR1 is ENHRY, CDR2 SYGVKD. The CDR3 runs to 16 residues. V dropped 6 bases and J dropped 0; count of bases not matched to a gene: 5. The CDR3 sequence: CAISRLAGSSTDTQYF. Written as DNA, the CDR3 is TGTGCCATCAGCCGACTAGCGGGGTCTAGCACAGATACGCAGTATTTT.

The chain couples TRBV29-1 to TRBJ2-5; a weak D match, TRBD2 (5 bases). The CDR3 covers 13 residues. Germline CDR1 SQVTM, CDR2 ANQGSEA. Trimming removed 6 bases from V and 7 bases from J, with 18 bases in between. The CDR3 reads CSVGGKGWGTQYF. CDR3 in DNA: TGCAGCGTCGGAGGAAAGGGATGGGGGACCCAGTACTTC.

The sample holds many counts of this clonotype. V usage is TRBV29-1 and J usage is TRBJ2-3, with a tentative D call TRBD2 (6 bases). This CDR3 has 14 residues. Trimming took 6 bases from V and 2 from J, leaving 15 bases between them. Germline-derived CDR1 and CDR2 are SQVTM and ANQGSEA. This CDR3 reads CSVRGFPPTDTQYF. CDR3 DNA sequence: TGCAGCGTCCGGGGGTTTCCCCCCACAGATACGCAGTATTTT.

The rearrangement uses TRBV7-8 and TRBJ1-6; no reliable D call. The CDR3 length is 17 residues. V was shortened by 1 base and J by 9 bases, with 19 bases between the two germline ends. The germline V gene has CDR1 SGHVS and CDR2 FQNEAQ. CDR3 region: CASSLVSGAGSASPLHF. The DNA for the CDR3 is TGTGCCAGCAGCTTAGTGTCGGGAGCCGGTAGTGCTTCACCCCTCCACTTT.

This clonotype has just one count. This chain uses TRBV10-3 with TRBJ2-7, with unresolved D. The CDR3 is 13 amino acids. Germline V gene sequence: CDR1 ENHRY, CDR2 SYGVKD. With 2 bases removed from V and 3 bases from J, the gap between germline ends came to 8 bases. CDR3 sequence reads: CAISEGQNYEQYF. The CDR3 nucleotides read TGTGCCATCAGTGAGGGTCAGAACTACGAGCAGTACTTC.

The chain employs TRBV21-1 and TRBJ2-1; the table assigns TRBD2, which was not confirmed against the DNA. TRBV21-1 is noted as a pseudogene. This CDR3 contains 17 residues. The CDR3 DNA reads as TGTGCCAGACCCTCAAAGGGAGGGATGAGCTCCTACAATGAGCAGTTCTTC. Translation: CARPSKGGMSSYNEQFF.

This chain links TRBV20-1 with TRBJ2-1, with 10 bases identical to TRBD2. The length of the CDR3 is 13 residues. CDR1 is DFQATT and CDR2 is SNEGSKA in the germline V gene (reference sequence). The DNA for the CDR3 is TGCAGGATAGAAGCGGGAGGGCCAATCGGGCAGTTCTTC. This gives the protein CRIEAGGPIGQFF.

V is TRBV20-1 and J is TRBJ1-2; D is unclear. Germline lookup yields CDR1 DFQATT and CDR2 SNEGSKA (reference sequence). The CDR3 covers 14 residues. Trimming left V 3 bases short and J 1 base short, with 12 bases between. CDR3: CSASRAGINYGYTF. In DNA form, the CDR3 reads TGCAGTGCTAGCCGGGCTGGAATTAACTATGGCTACACCTTC.

The V and J genes are TRBV4-3 and TRBJ2-5; tentatively, D is TRBD2 (5 bases). The J call is doubtful: the DNA matches TRBJ2-7 better. Germline CDR1 LGHNA, CDR2 YSLEER. This CDR3 region has 16 residues. The CDR3: CASSQENGGRHHEQYF. CDR3 DNA: TGCGCCAGCAGCCAAGAGAATGGCGGGCGTCATCACGAGCAGTACTTC.